Listed below are T cell receptor beta chains from one sample, sequenced in a study of human T cells and chemical hapten exposure. TCRdb re-analysed the RACE reads in MiXCR, keeping a single row per CDR3 protein. Of approximately 97,000 distinct CDR3 sequences in the sample, about an eighth were seen once. Sequences were derived from whole blood, sampled in connection with sensitization to the hapten diphenylcyclopropenone (DPC). These receptors originate from a woman aged 40 to 50 with alopecia areata. Some clones in this sample may be carry-over from other donors' samples. CDR3s include the opening cysteine and the closing phenylalanine or tryptophan.

V: TRBV5-5
J: TRBJ2-2
CDR3: CASSLVWVNTGELFF

V: TRBV7-9
J: TRBJ1-1
CDR3: CASSSGPGQGGAEAFF

V: TRBV2
J: TRBJ2-2
CDR3: CASRGTGNTGELFF

V: TRBV28
J: TRBJ2-5
CDR3: CASSSPSSGRALETQYF

V: TRBV27
J: TRBJ2-5
CDR3: CASSLSNVLKTQYF

V: TRBV5-6
J: TRBJ1-4
CDR3: CASSLGRSTARYNEKLFF

V: TRBV5-4
J: TRBJ2-1
CDR3: CASSLGPDINEQFF

V: TRBV6-2/TRBV6-3
J: TRBJ1-1
CDR3: CASSSILNTEAFF

V: TRBV18
J: TRBJ2-3
CDR3: CASSDLAAVTDTQYF

V: TRBV20-1
J: TRBJ2-4
CDR3: CSARATSGPLAARQGHIQYF

V: TRBV20-1
J: TRBJ2-3
CDR3: CSARSLTSGSWDTQYF

V: TRBV12-3/TRBV12-4
J: TRBJ2-1
CDR3: CASNPLLGSYNEQFF

V: TRBV7-2
J: TRBJ1-5
CDR3: CASSLEDGSGPQHF

V: TRBV6-4
J: TRBJ2-3
CDR3: CASSESGLAGVPDTQYF

V: TRBV5-1
J: TRBJ2-1
CDR3: CASSLEYSYNEQFF

V: TRBV29-1
J: TRBJ2-1
CDR3: CSVEAGKSTRNEQFF

V: TRBV11-3
J: TRBJ2-1
CDR3: CASSYTRDNEQFF